Below are 24 T cell receptor beta chains sequenced from a single sample in a study of shared clonotypes between healthy human individuals. Generated by immunoSEQ multiplex PCR, the TCRdb table keeps only in-frame clones and is missing some. The top ten clones hold less than 2% of a sample with approximately 740,000 clones, 74% of them seen once. Sequences were obtained from memory CD4+ T cells sorted from blood. Subset described: CD45RA-negative fraction. Receptors originate from a woman in her 30s in good health.

A few counts support this clone. The chain uses TRBV28 and TRBJ2-4; 7 positions match TRBD1. Germline assignment: CDR1 MDHEN and CDR2 SYDVKM. J gave up 7 bases and V 8 bases, and 8 bases lay outside the gene matches. The CDR3 consists of 13 residues. Here the CDR3 reads CASGDRATNIQYF. In DNA form, the CDR3 reads TGTGCCAGCGGCGACAGGGCAACGAACATTCAGTACTTC. Full variable domain (missing parts from reference TRBV28 and TRBJ2-4): DVKVTQSSRYLVKRTGEKVFLECVQDMDHENMFWYRQDPGLGLRLIYFSYDVKMKEKGDIPEGYSVSREKKERFSLILESASTNQTSMYLCASGDRATNIQYFGAGTRLSVL.

The chain links TRBV6-6 to TRBJ2-1; the D gene could be TRBD1 or TRBD2 (5 bases each). The CDR3 length is 15 residues. The germline CDR1 and CDR2 sequences are MNHNY and SVGAGI (reference sequence). Trimming pared 6 bases from V and 8 bases from J, leaving 20 bases between. Written as DNA, the CDR3 is TGTGCCAGCAGCAGGGACCAACGAATTTCCCATGAGCAGTTCTTC. This gives the protein CASSRDQRISHEQFF.

The chain carries TRBV5-6 and TRBJ1-2, with D unclear. The CDR3 runs 15 residues. Trimming removed 2 bases from V and 0 bases from J, with 11 bases in between. CDR1 and CDR2 from the germline V gene are SGHDT and YYEEEE. The chain's CDR3 is CASSFTMVSNYGYTF. CDR3 sequence (DNA): TGTGCCAGCAGCTTTACTATGGTTTCTAACTATGGCTACACCTTC.

This clone was picked up a small number of times. The chain combines TRBV2 with TRBJ1-1; D remains ambiguous. The CDR3 contains 14 residues. Germline loops: CDR1 SNHLY, CDR2 FYNNEI. V was trimmed by 8 bases and J by 1 base, leaving 14 bases between them. CDR3 protein: CASRREVGNTEAFF. The DNA of the CDR3 is TGTGCCAGCCGTCGTGAGGTGGGGAACACTGAAGCTTTCTTT.

The chain has TRBV5-1 and TRBJ2-7; TRBD2 matches 9 bases. This CDR3 has 17 amino acids. CDR1 SGHRS and CDR2 YFSETQ come from the germline V gene. Trimming removed 0 bases from V and 2 bases from J; junction bases left unmatched: 9. The CDR3 loop reads CASSLVSSGNNPYEQYF. Written as DNA, the CDR3 is TGCGCCAGCAGCTTGGTTTCTAGCGGGAACAACCCCTACGAGCAGTACTTC.

This clone has a handful of counts. The chain links TRBV25-1 to TRBJ1-6; TRBD1 matches at 7 bases. In germline, CDR1 is MGHDK, CDR2 SYGVNS. CDR3 length: 14 residues. V lost 5 bases to trimming and J lost 9 bases; unmatched junction nucleotides: 7. In nucleotides, the CDR3 is TGTGCCAGCAGTAAGACAGGGTTTCGTTCACCCCTCCACTTT. Translating it yields CASSKTGFRSPLHF.

The chain links TRBV18 to TRBJ2-4, with D perhaps TRBD1 or TRBD2 (5 bases each). CDR1 and CDR2 from the germline V gene are KGHSH and LQKENI. V lost 2 bases and J 1 base, leaving 9 bases between the germline ends. The CDR3 contains 15 residues. The CDR3 DNA is TGTGCCAGCTCACCAGGGGACGGGGCCAAAAACATTCAGTACTTC. Its protein is CASSPGDGAKNIQYF.

This clone appeared once. The chain links TRBV6-6 to TRBJ2-4; 11 nucleotides match TRBD1. Germline V gives CDR1 MNHNY, CDR2 SVGAGI (reference sequence). The CDR3 sequence is 16 residues long. V shed 4 bases, J shed 7 bases, and the junction held 9 bases outside the gene matches. The CDR3 sequence is CASSSNPGTGGNIQYF. CDR3 sequence (DNA): TGTGCCAGCAGTTCGAACCCCGGGACAGGGGGTAACATTCAGTACTTC.

The chain employs TRBV5-1 and TRBJ2-1, with TRBD1 identical over 8 bases. J lost 4 bases, V lost 2 bases, and 5 bases had no gene match. Germline CDR1 reads SGHRS; CDR2 reads YFSETQ. The CDR3 is 15 residues long. For the CDR3, the DNA is TGCGCCAGCAGCTTAGGACAGGGAGAATACAATGAGCAGTTCTTC. This translates into CASSLGQGEYNEQFF. The full variable domain, in which reference TRBV5-1 and TRBJ2-1 provide the parts outside the CDR3, is KAGVTQTPRYLIKTRGQQVTLSCSPISGHRSVSWYQQTPGQGLQFLFEYFSETQRNKGNFPGRFSGRQFSNSRSEMNVSTLELGDSALYLCASSLGQGEYNEQFFGPGTRLTVL.

V usage is TRBV25-1 and J usage is TRBJ2-7; a possible D gene is TRBD1 (5 bases). CDR3 length equals 12 residues. Per germline, CDR1 MGHDK and CDR2 SYGVNS. With 7 bases removed from V and 7 bases from J, the gap between germline ends came to 14 bases. CDR3 sequence (DNA): TGTGCCAGCACTGGCGTAAGGACAGAGCAGTACTTC. Residues: CASTGVRTEQYF.

This chain links TRBV27 with TRBJ2-3; either TRBD1 or TRBD2 may fit D (5 bases each). Per germline, CDR1 MNHEY and CDR2 SMNVEV (reference sequence). CDR3 length equals 13 residues. The germline V and J ends were trimmed by 8 bases and 8 bases, with 17 bases remaining between them. The DNA of the CDR3 is TGTGCCAGCGGAGGAAACCGGGGCGGTACGCAGTATTTT. Amino acids: CASGGNRGGTQYF.

This chain links TRBV5-1 with TRBJ2-7; 7 nucleotides align to TRBD1. Losses at the gene ends were 0 bases for V and 2 bases for J; bases not matched to a gene: 8. The length of the CDR3 is 16 residues. In germline, CDR1 is SGHRS, CDR2 YFSETQ. In DNA form, the CDR3 reads TGCGCCAGCAGCTTGGCAACCGGGACAGCGACCTACGAGCAGTACTTC. Its translation: CASSLATGTATYEQYF.

A note on this clone: The sample carries other DNA sequences with the same CDR3. This chain connects TRBV28 to TRBJ1-2; D is uncertain. The V end was cut by 9 bases, the J end by 0 bases, with 5 bases between. CDR3 length: 11 residues. The germline V gene has CDR1 MDHEN and CDR2 SYDVKM. In DNA, the CDR3 is TGTGCCAGTACAGCTAACTATGGCTACACCTTC. Translation gives CASTANYGYTF.

The table lists this clone with a count of one. V gene TRBV27 combines with J gene TRBJ1-2, with TRBD1 as a possible D gene (5 bases). This CDR3 region has 12 residues. Trimming shortened V by 3 bases and J by 6 bases, and 8 bases separated the two germline ends. CDR1 MNHEY and CDR2 SMNVEV come from the germline V gene (reference sequence). The CDR3 coding sequence is TGTGCCAGCAGTTTCCGGGGCGATGGCTACACCTTC. Protein product: CASSFRGDGYTF.

This clone appeared a single time. The rearrangement uses TRBV2 and TRBJ2-1, with D possibly called TRBD1 or TRBD2 (5 bases each). V lost 5 bases and J 5 bases, leaving 13 bases between the germline ends. The CDR3 has 14 residues. Germline values: CDR1 SNHLY, CDR2 FYNNEI. In DNA, the CDR3 is TGTGCCAGCAGTATTGAGAGGGGCCACAATGAGCAGTTCTTC. It specifies CASSIERGHNEQFF.

The chain couples TRBV28 to TRBJ2-7, with D perhaps matching TRBD2 (6 bases). The V and J ends lost 3 bases and 5 bases respectively, with 11 bases between them. The germline gives CDR1 MDHEN, CDR2 SYDVKM. This CDR3 is built from 13 residues. The DNA of the CDR3 is TGTGCCAGCAGTTTTGGGTCGGGGGACGAGCAGTACTTC. Protein product: CASSFGSGDEQYF.

There are many counts of this clone. In the same sample, other DNA sequences code for this CDR3. V and J are TRBV5-6 and TRBJ2-3; D gene uncertain. Germline lookup yields CDR1 SGHDT and CDR2 YYEEEE. The CDR3 runs 14 residues. V lost 0 bases to trimming and J lost 3 bases, with 8 bases between them. CDR3 in amino acids: CASSLGRSTDTQYF. CDR3 nucleotides: TGTGCCAGCAGCTTGGGGCGAAGTACAGATACGCAGTATTTT.

V and J are TRBV7-2 and TRBJ2-7; D unresolved. There are 12 residues in the CDR3. Trimming cost V 5 bases and J 3 bases, with 8 bases left between them. Germline CDR1 SGHTA, CDR2 FQGNSA. CDR3 sequence reads: CASSRRDYEQYF. DNA of the CDR3: TGTGCCAGCAGCCGACGTGACTACGAGCAGTACTTC.

As to this clone: Additional DNA sequences in this sample encode the identical CDR3. V usage is TRBV5-4 and J usage is TRBJ1-3, with TRBD1 as a possible D gene (6 bases). Germline V CDR1 and CDR2: SGHNT, YYREEE (reference sequence). The CDR3 loop spans 14 amino acids. Between the trimmed V and J ends, which lost 2 bases and 0 bases, there was a span of 6 bases. This chain's CDR3 is CASSLQGSGNTIYF. As DNA, the CDR3 is TGTGCCAGCAGCTTACAGGGCTCTGGAAACACCATATATTTT. The full variable domain, its missing parts supplied by reference TRBV5-4 and TRBJ1-3, is ETGVTQSPTHLIKTRGQQVTLRCSSQSGHNTVSWYQQALGQGPQFIFQYYREEENGRGNFPPRFSGLQFPNYSSELNVNALELDDSALYLCASSLQGSGNTIYFGEGSWLTVV.

This chain connects TRBV6-4 to TRBJ2-7; tentatively, D is TRBD1 or TRBD2 (5 bases each). V was pared by 0 bases and J by 0 bases, with 18 bases between. CDR1 is MRHNA and CDR2 is SNTAGT in the germline V gene. The CDR3 consists of 18 residues. In DNA form, the CDR3 reads TGTGCCAGCAGTGACTCCTCTTCGGGGCAGCCGAGCTCCTACGAGCAGTACTTC. It yields the protein CASSDSSSGQPSSYEQYF.

The V call is TRBV6-1, the J call TRBJ1-6; D is uncertain. There are 11 residues in the CDR3. Germline V CDR1 and CDR2: MNHNS, SASEGT. The germline V and J ends were trimmed by 3 bases and 7 bases, with 1 base remaining between them. The CDR3 protein is CASSENSPLHF. The CDR3, as DNA: TGTGCCAGCAGTGAGAATTCACCCCTCCACTTT.

The rearrangement uses TRBV19 and TRBJ2-1; 10 bases fit TRBD2. Germline V CDR1 and CDR2: LNHDA, SQIVND (reference sequence). The CDR3 contains 16 residues. Trimming cost V 5 bases and J 1 base; bases outside gene matches: 5. CDR3 in amino acids: CASSAAGLASYNEQFF. The CDR3 DNA follows: TGTGCCAGTAGTGCTGCGGGACTAGCGTCCTACAATGAGCAGTTCTTC.

The chain combines TRBV5-1 with TRBJ2-7; tentatively, D is TRBD1 (5 bases). CDR3 length: 14 residues. Germline V gives CDR1 SGHRS, CDR2 YFSETQ. V lost 4 bases to trimming and J lost 1 base, with 12 bases between them. CDR3 sequence: CASSELDSSYEQYF. CDR3 nucleotide sequence: TGCGCCAGCAGCGAACTCGACAGTTCCTACGAGCAGTACTTC.

The V gene is TRBV28, the J gene TRBJ2-7, with D perhaps TRBD1 or TRBD2 (5 bases each). Trimming removed 5 bases at V and 2 bases at J, with 13 bases between. CDR1 is MDHEN, CDR2 SYDVKM, per germline. This CDR3 has 14 residues. The CDR3: CASSQGPPPYEQYF. The CDR3 DNA is TGTGCCAGCAGTCAGGGACCGCCACCCTACGAGCAGTACTTC. Combining the CDR3 with reference TRBV28 and TRBJ2-7 gives the whole variable domain DVKVTQSSRYLVKRTGEKVFLECVQDMDHENMFWYRQDPGLGLRLIYFSYDVKMKEKGDIPEGYSVSREKKERFSLILESASTNQTSMYLCASSQGPPPYEQYFGPGTRLTVT.